This record looks at one T cell receptor beta chain sequence and its context. The target antigen is unknown. The data are from a study of shared clonotypes between healthy human individuals. Trimming stripped 8 bases from V and 9 bases from J, with 20 bases between. Germline CDR1 is MNHNS and CDR2 is SASEGT. The CDR3 covers 14 residues. Study conclusions and caveats: Estimated richness was generally greater in naive than memory subsets. Shared across a few donors were 4% to 6% of the naive CD4 clonotypes.

It was CD45RO-negative cells, positively selected for CCR7, that made up naive CD8 cells, with terminally differentiated effector memory CD45RA+ cells excluded. The study enrolled healthy HIV-negative adults without recent acute infections or vaccinations as donors. Deep-level settings were used for running the assay. The assay was immunoSEQ multiplex PCR, and TCRdb's table has in-frame clones only and misses some. Of approximately 650,000 clones listed, roughly 95% are singletons. The sequence derives from a woman aged 25 to 39 in good health. The sequenced sample was naive CD8+ T cells sorted from blood. V gene TRBV6-1 combines with J gene TRBJ1-5; weak D call: TRBD1 (5 bases). The CDR3: CASSYRGVQGPQHF. The DNA for the CDR3 is TGTGCCAGCTCCTATCGGGGGGTTCAGGGGCCCCAGCATTTT.